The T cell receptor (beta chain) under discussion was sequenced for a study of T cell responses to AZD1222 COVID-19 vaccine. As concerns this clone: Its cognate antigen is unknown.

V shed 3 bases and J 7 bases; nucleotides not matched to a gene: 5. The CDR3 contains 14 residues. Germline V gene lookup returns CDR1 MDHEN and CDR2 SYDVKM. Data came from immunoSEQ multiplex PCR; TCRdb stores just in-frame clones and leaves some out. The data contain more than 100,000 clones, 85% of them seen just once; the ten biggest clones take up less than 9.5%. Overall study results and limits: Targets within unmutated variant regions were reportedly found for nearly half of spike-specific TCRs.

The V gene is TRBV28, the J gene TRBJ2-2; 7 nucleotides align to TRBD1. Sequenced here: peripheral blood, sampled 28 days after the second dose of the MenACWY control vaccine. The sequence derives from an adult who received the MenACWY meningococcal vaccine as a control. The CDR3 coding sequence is TGTGCCAGCAGTTTGTTAGGGGGCAGCGGGGAGCTGTTTTTT. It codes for CASSLLGGSGELFF. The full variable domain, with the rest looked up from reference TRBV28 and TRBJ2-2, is DVKVTQSSRYLVKRTGEKVFLECVQDMDHENMFWYRQDPGLGLRLIYFSYDVKMKEKGDIPEGYSVSREKKERFSLILESASTNQTSMYLCASSLLGGSGELFFGEGSRLTVL.